The 24 T cell receptor beta chains given below trace back to one sample, sequenced in a study of glioma-infiltrating T cells. Amplification of TCR alpha and beta CDR3 regions from RNA used iRepertoire nested multiplex PCR. TCRdb used MiXCR to reprocess the multiplex PCR reads, holding one entry per CDR3 protein. The data contain about 110,000 distinct CDR3 sequences, around 25% of them seen just once; the ten biggest clones take up roughly 37%. Sequencing was done on a sample of glioma tissue, nonneoplastic brain tissue, or PBMCs (not recorded which). The receptors derive from a human donor with low-grade glioma or glioblastoma, undergoing nonglioma brain surgery, or in good health (not recorded which).

The sample holds many counts of this clonotype. V usage is TRBV7-2 and J usage is TRBJ1-5; weak D call: TRBD1 (6 bases). Germline V gene sequence: CDR1 SGHTA, CDR2 FQGNSA. There are 20 residues in the CDR3. V was clipped by 5 bases and J by 6 bases, with 32 bases between them. The CDR3 bases are TGTGCCAGCAGCCGACGGGGGTCGCCGGGGGCACTAGGTAGCGGTCAGCCCCAGCATTTT. Translated, it gives CASSRRGSPGALGSGQPQHF.

The rearrangement links TRBV7-3 to TRBJ2-1; 12 bases align to TRBD2. Trimming at V came to 5 bases and at J to 15 bases, leaving 14 bases not matched to a gene. Germline CDR1 SGHTA, CDR2 FQGTGA. The CDR3 has 15 amino acids. This CDR3 reads CASSPTATSGSGMFF. The DNA for the CDR3 is TGTGCCAGCAGCCCTACTGCGACTAGCGGGAGTGGGATGTTCTTC.

This clonotype appeared many times. The chain is built from TRBV20-1 and TRBJ2-7; D is undetermined. The V end lost 3 bases, the J end lost 3 bases, and 12 bases lay between the germline ends. The CDR3 runs to 13 residues. From germline, CDR1 is DFQATT and CDR2 SNEGSKA (reference sequence). CDR3 nucleotides: TGCAGTGCTAGGCAGCCCCCTATCTACGAGCAGTACTTC. Its protein is CSARQPPIYEQYF.

Regarding this clonotype: Just one base apart from a much larger clone, this may be a read error. The J gene is TRBJ2-7, the V gene TRBV28; 11 bases fit TRBD2. Germline V gene lookup returns CDR1 MDHEN and CDR2 SYDVKM. The J segment lost 2 bases and the V segment lost 6 bases, leaving 12 bases of the junction unmatched. The CDR3 has 17 residues. For the CDR3, the DNA is TGTGCCAGCAGCACCCGGATTAGCGGGAGGGAAACCTACGAGCAGTACTTC. This encodes CASSTRISGRETYEQYF.

This chain joins TRBV7-2 and TRBJ2-1; D is perhaps TRBD1 or TRBD2 (5 bases each). This CDR3 has 16 residues. Trimming cost V 4 bases and J 6 bases, with 19 bases left between them. Germline assignment: CDR1 SGHTA and CDR2 FQGNSA. The CDR3 DNA is TGTGCCAGCAGCTCCCCGCCGGGGACCCCAACCAATGAGCAGTTCTTC. Translating gives CASSSPPGTPTNEQFF.

As concerns this clonotype: Because the CDR3 is missing its conserved closing phenylalanine or tryptophan, this is likely a read error. The chain uses TRBV6-1 and TRBJ1-5; D is ambiguous. Trimming shortened V by 4 bases and J by 13 bases, and 14 bases separated the two germline ends. The CDR3 length is 12 residues. The germline V gene has CDR1 MNHNS and CDR2 SASEGT. The CDR3 DNA follows: TGTGCCAGCAGTGTAGACCATAGGGCACAGCATTAT. Its translation: CASSVDHRAQHY.

This clonotype has ten or more counts. The chain is built from TRBV18 and TRBJ2-4; perhaps TRBD2 as D (5 bases). V lost 0 bases and J lost 0, with 12 bases in between. CDR3 length equals 17 residues. Germline CDR1 KGHSH, CDR2 LQKENI. The CDR3 DNA is TGTGCCAGCTCACCACCGTGGGGAGCTCTAGCCAAAAACATTCAGTACTTC. Residues: CASSPPWGALAKNIQYF.

The J gene is TRBJ2-1, the V gene TRBV6-1; D unclear. Trimming stripped 6 bases from V and 8 bases from J, with 14 bases between. The CDR3 is 13 residues long. Germline V gene sequence: CDR1 MNHNS, CDR2 SASEGT. CDR3 region: CASSSRPSYEQFF. The DNA for the CDR3 is TGTGCCAGCAGCTCGCGGCCCTCCTATGAGCAGTTCTTC.

This clonotype was recorded many times. A much larger clone lies one base from this, so it may be a read error. This chain links TRBV5-4 with TRBJ1-1; maybe TRBD1 (5 bases). CDR3 length: 12 amino acids. Germline values: CDR1 SGHNT, CDR2 YYREEE (reference sequence). V gave up 4 bases and J gave up 2 bases, with 6 bases separating them. The CDR3 here is CASSQGNTEAFF. CDR3 coding DNA: TGTGCCAGCAGCCAGGGAAACACTGAAGCTTTCTTT. The full variable domain, completed using reference TRBV5-4 and TRBJ1-1, is ETGVTQSPTHLIKTRGQQVTLRCSSQSGHNTVSWYQQALGQGPQFIFQYYREEENGRGNFPPRFSGLQFPNYSSELNVNALELDDSALYLCASSQGNTEAFFGQGTRLTVV.

This clonotype has ten or more counts. The chain carries TRBV28 and TRBJ1-5; D is unresolved. Germline CDR1 reads MDHEN; CDR2 reads SYDVKM. The V gene lost 2 bases and the J gene lost 5 bases, with 19 bases spanning the gap. This CDR3 region has 17 residues. In DNA, the CDR3 is TGTGCCAGCAGTTTAGCCCCGGGGAGGGTTCAAGATCAGCCCCAGCATTTT. Translated: CASSLAPGRVQDQPQHF.

In this sample, this clonotype turned up once. The V gene is TRBV19, the J gene TRBJ2-3; tentative D call: TRBD2 (5 bases). This CDR3 region has 14 residues. Per the germline V gene, CDR1 is LNHDA and CDR2 is SQIVND (reference sequence). Trimming pared 10 bases from V and 2 bases from J, leaving 16 bases between. CDR3 DNA: TGTGCCACCGCATCGCCGGGAATCACAGATACGCAGTATTTT. It encodes CATASPGITDTQYF.

This clonotype has just a few counts. V gene TRBV9 combines with J gene TRBJ2-3, with TRBD2 as a possible D gene (5 bases). The V end lost 7 bases, the J end lost 3 bases, and 9 bases lay between the germline ends. Germline V gives CDR1 SGDLS, CDR2 YYNGEE. This CDR3 is built from 12 residues. CDR3 region: CASQRMTDTQYF. CDR3 coding DNA: TGTGCCAGCCAGCGGATGACAGATACGCAGTATTTT.

This clonotype was detected ten times or more. This chain joins TRBV12-3 or TRBV12-4 and TRBJ1-1, with D perhaps TRBD1 (6 bases). Trimming removed 5 bases from V and 7 bases from J, with 17 bases in between. The CDR3 runs to 14 residues. Here the CDR3 DNA reads TGTGCCAGCAGTCGTCAGACAGGTTCTCTTGAAGCTTTCTTT. Protein sequence: CASSRQTGSLEAFF.

This chain uses TRBV6-1 with TRBJ2-1; maybe TRBD2 (6 bases). Germline CDR1 MNHNS, CDR2 SASEGT. The CDR3 extends over 15 amino acids. V was trimmed by 4 bases and J by 12 bases, leaving 22 bases between them. The CDR3 nucleotides read TGTGCCAGCAGTGCTGCGTGGGACTTGACGGATGCGCAGTTCTTC. Protein product: CASSAAWDLTDAQFF.

This clonotype was recorded many times. The V gene is TRBV5-1, the J gene TRBJ2-1; a possible D gene is TRBD2 (5 bases). Germline CDR1 SGHRS, CDR2 YFSETQ. The germline V and J ends were trimmed by 2 bases and 9 bases, with 9 bases remaining between them. The CDR3 spans 12 residues. The CDR3 spells CASSFVSVEQFF. The CDR3 coding sequence is TGCGCCAGCAGCTTCGTTAGCGTTGAGCAGTTCTTC.

This clonotype was recorded many times. The J gene is TRBJ2-1, the V gene TRBV5-1, with 7 bases that match TRBD1. The CDR3 has 15 residues. Trimming took 1 base from V and 7 from J; bases not matched to a gene: 8. Germline values: CDR1 SGHRS, CDR2 YFSETQ. The CDR3 loop reads CASSLTDRLLNEQFF. DNA for the CDR3: TGCGCCAGCAGCTTGACGGACAGGCTTTTAAATGAGCAGTTCTTC.

The table lists this clonotype with a few counts. The rearrangement uses TRBV13 and TRBJ1-2, with TRBD1 as a possible D gene (5 bases). The germline CDR1 and CDR2 sequences are PRHDT and FYEKMQ (reference sequence). V was clipped by 1 base and J by 4 bases, with 16 bases between them. The CDR3 covers 16 residues. The CDR3 DNA follows: TGTGCCAGCAGCTTAGCGTACAGGCTGGGCCTCTATGGCTACACCTTC. Translation gives CASSLAYRLGLYGYTF.

Many counts were recorded for this clonotype. This sequence joins TRBV7-2 and TRBJ2-7; 12 bases align to TRBD2. This CDR3 is 14 amino acids long. The junction had 5 bases not matched to a gene; V was cut back by 6 bases and J by 5 bases. The germline V gene has CDR1 SGHTA and CDR2 FQGNSA. The CDR3 region has the DNA TGTGCCAGCAGACCTAGCGGGAGGGTTCACGAGCAGTACTTC. The encoded protein is CASRPSGRVHEQYF.

Comments on this clonotype: An end of the junction differs from the germline gene, which may be a read error. DNA for the CDR3: TGTGCCAGCAACTTACTGGCTACCGGGACACGGAGAGATACGCAGTATTTT. Translating gives CASNLLATGTRRDTQYF. The genes are TRBV11-2 and TRBJ2-3; perhaps TRBD1 as D (6 bases). Germline loops: CDR1 SGHAT, CDR2 FQNNGV. This CDR3 region has 17 residues.

Many counts were recorded for this clonotype. The chain couples TRBV20-1 to TRBJ2-1; D is ambiguous. Looked up from germline, CDR1 is DFQATT and CDR2 is SNEGSKA (reference sequence). The CDR3 is 14 residues long. Trimming removed 3 bases from V and 0 bases from J, with 9 bases in between. CDR3 loop: CSASLYRSYNEQFF. The CDR3 DNA follows: TGCAGTGCTAGTCTATACCGCTCCTACAATGAGCAGTTCTTC.

For this clonotype: A much larger clone lies a single base off, so this may be a read error. The chain is built from TRBV5-1 and TRBJ2-2; perhaps TRBD2 as D (6 bases). This CDR3 contains 14 residues. CDR1 SGHRS and CDR2 YFSETQ come from the germline V gene. The CDR3 here is CDSSWDSSAGELFF. The CDR3 DNA reads TGCGACAGCAGCTGGGATTCTAGCGCCGGGGAGCTGTTTTTT. Drawing the rest from reference TRBV5-1 and TRBJ2-2, the complete variable domain is KAGVTQTPRYLIKTRGQQVTLSCSPISGHRSVSWYQQTPGQGLQFLFEYFSETQRNKGNFPGRFSGRQFSNSRSEMNVSTLELGDSALYLCDSSWDSSAGELFFGEGSRLTVL.

Comments on this clonotype: A much bigger clone sits one base away, suggesting this may be a read error. The chain couples TRBV10-3 to TRBJ1-1; 10 bases align to TRBD1. V was pared by 11 bases and J by 3 bases, with 9 bases of the junction left unmatched. The CDR3 covers 14 residues. Germline CDR1 ENHRY, CDR2 SYGVKD. The CDR3 DNA reads TGTGCCGTCGGACGACAGGGGGCCGACACTGAAGCTTTCTTT. Residues: CAVGRQGADTEAFF.

Notes on this clonotype: The junction departs from germline at one end; a sequencing error may be responsible. V gene TRBV24-1 combines with J gene TRBJ2-3; unclear D gene. In germline, CDR1 is KGHDR, CDR2 SFDVKD. The CDR3 is 13 amino acids. CDR3 sequence (DNA): TGTGCCAACAGTAACAGACGAAGAGATACGCATTATTTT. It is translated as CANSNRRRDTHYF.

The sample holds many counts of this clonotype. This chain connects TRBV18 to TRBJ2-7; 8 bases line up with TRBD1. The CDR3 loop spans 16 amino acids. Per the germline V gene, CDR1 is KGHSH and CDR2 is LQKENI. V lost 2 bases, J lost 2 bases, and 8 bases stayed unmatched. CDR3 residues: CASSPFTGGKTYEQYF. The DNA for the CDR3 is TGTGCCAGCTCACCATTTACAGGGGGTAAAACCTACGAGCAGTACTTC.